Listed here is a single TCR beta chain. Profiled with immunoSEQ multiplex PCR; TCRdb holds only in-frame clones, not every one. Counted here are about 49,000 clones, roughly 92% occurring once; the ten biggest clones make up about 3.8%. The sample originates from a study of technical replicates of blood from several donors. V lost 10 bases, J lost 5 bases, and 10 bases stayed unmatched. The germline gives CDR1 MNHNY, CDR2 SVGAGI (reference sequence). The CDR3 spans 14 residues. This TCR derives from a human donor in good health. Some clones in this sample may be carry-over from other donors' samples. What was sequenced was PBMCs. The V call is TRBV6-6, the J call TRBJ2-1; 8 bases are a match to TRBD2. The DNA for the CDR3 is TGTGCCACCGCAGTAGCGGGACCGAACAATGAGCAGTTCTTC. This codes for CATAVAGPNNEQFF.